This is a list of T cell receptor beta chains from one sample in a study of cytomegalovirus exposure and HLA in healthy donors. Here immunoSEQ multiplex PCR was the method, and the copy in TCRdb shows in-frame clones only, minus some. The repertoire holds about 120,000 clones, with roughly 90% as singletons. Sequenced input: PBMCs. These TCRs come from a woman younger than 35 in good health and CMV-seropositive. CDR3s leave out the opening cysteine and the closing phenylalanine or tryptophan.

V gene: TRBV9
CDR3 length: 13
CDR3 protein: ASSARAANTGELF

V gene: TRBV7-9
CDR3 length: 13
CDR3 protein: ASSLQPGQNYGYT

V gene: TRBV27
CDR3 length: 13
CDR3 protein: ASSQIGGGEETQY

V gene: TRBV29-1
CDR3 length: 10
CDR3 protein: STTGTGGGYT

V gene: TRBV28
CDR3 length: 13
CDR3 protein: ASRTTGTGDQPQH

V gene: TRBV7-9
CDR3 length: 13
CDR3 protein: ASSPQSGGTGELF

V gene: TRBV14
CDR3 length: 10
CDR3 protein: ASSQGYSSQF

V gene: TRBV2
CDR3 length: 14
CDR3 protein: ASSEGLAGITDTQY

V gene: TRBV13
CDR3 length: 13
CDR3 protein: ASSLGTSYTYEQY

V gene: TRBV11-2
CDR3 length: 11
CDR3 protein: ASSLVPGHEQY

V gene: TRBV6-6
CDR3 length: 14
CDR3 protein: ASKGTGGLLNTEAF

V gene: TRBV5-8
CDR3 length: 13
CDR3 protein: ASSLAGSSTDTQY

V gene: TRBV7-8
CDR3 length: 13
CDR3 protein: ASSLRELSTDTQY

V gene: TRBV19
CDR3 length: 12
CDR3 protein: ASTYGTAGYEQY

V gene: TRBV15
CDR3 length: 14
CDR3 protein: ATSARRPRTLAGYT

V gene: TRBV10-1
CDR3 length: 10
CDR3 protein: ASSEGEETQY

V gene: TRBV5-4
CDR3 length: 11
CDR3 protein: ASSLDRNYGYT

V gene: TRBV2
CDR3 length: 12
CDR3 protein: ASSDPSDRYEQY

V gene: TRBV30
CDR3 length: 11
CDR3 protein: AWSVERNTEAF

V gene: TRBV9
CDR3 length: 13
CDR3 protein: ASSVGGAPQETQY

V gene: TRBV6-1
CDR3 length: 12
CDR3 protein: ASSEASGAGTQY

V gene: TRBV19
CDR3 length: 17
CDR3 protein: ASSIVRTALPLTNEKLF

V gene: TRBV6-1
CDR3 length: 11
CDR3 protein: ASSEGQGDGYT